This T cell receptor (beta chain) was obtained from a study of vaccination and CD4 T cells after COVID-19. Study context: Investigators took post-vaccine samples a median about 65 days after dose two, within a range of 14 to 241. Overlapping spike peptides from SARS-CoV-2, HCoV-NL63, HCoV-OC43 and HCoV-229E served to stimulate the cells.

V lost 8 bases and J lost 8; bases outside the gene matches: 14. CDR3 length equals 15 residues. Looked up from germline, CDR1 is SGHTA and CDR2 is FQGNSA. CD4+ T cells that had been cultured provided DNA sequenced with the Oncomine TCR Beta short-read assay. From CD4+ T cells that had been cultured, genomic DNA was extracted. TCRdb itself ran the PCR reads through MiXCR, one entry per CDR3 protein. The sample records approximately 6,000 distinct CDR3 sequences, 56% being singletons. The treatment here: approximately nine-day PBMC culture with coronavirus spike peptide pools or control peptides (ViraFEST assay). Upon completion of 9 to 10 days of culture, CD4+ T cells were isolated via negative selection. This clonotype was observed a handful of times. Its specificity is unknown.

The chain employs TRBV7-2 and TRBJ2-3; 9 bases match TRBD2. This TCR derives from a human donor who had recovered from COVID-19. The sequencing input was CD4+ T cells from blood, cultured in vitro. The CDR3: CASRGSRGGSSTQYF. The CDR3 nucleotides are TGTGCCAGCCGGGGTTCGCGGGGGGGAAGTAGTACGCAGTATTTT.